The rows below give T cell receptor beta chains drawn from one sample of a study of regulatory T cells in long-lasting Graves disease. TCRdb re-derived calls from the multiplex PCR reads in MiXCR, one entry per CDR3 protein. This table holds approximately 470,000 distinct CDR3 sequences, roughly 15% found once. The sample was also reused in another study, on T cells in Graves' hyperthyroidism and ophthalmopathy.

This specimen consisted of peripheral blood mononuclear cells (PBMCs), obtained at new diagnosis, from a patient treated with antithyroid drugs. Every receptor here comes from a man aged 40-55 years with Graves disease. The CDR3 runs from the conserved cysteine through the conserved F or W. The D gene is left open where the match is weak. Clone size is shown for a subset of rows, as once, few, many or a class of expanded clone.

CDR3	DNA	size	V	D	J
CASSYAPYQPQHF	TGTGCCAGCAGTTACGCGCCCTATCAGCCCCAGCATTTT	few	TRBV6-4	NA	TRBJ1-5
CASSSLSQDSGANTEAFF	TGCGCCAGCAGCTCCCTTTCACAGGACTCTGGGGCCAACACTGAAGCTTTCTTT	NA	TRBV5-1	NA	TRBJ1-1
CASSRPSAGVRNEQFF	TGTGCCAGCAGCCGACCCTCGGCGGGAGTCAGGAATGAGCAGTTCTTC	few	TRBV6-1	TRBD2	TRBJ2-1
CALGAPGDEQYF	TGTGCCTTAGGGGCCCCGGGGGACGAGCAGTACTTC	many	TRBV30	NA	TRBJ2-7
CAGEKTGLNTGELFF	TGTGCCGGGGAAAAGACAGGCCTGAACACCGGGGAGCTGTTTTTT	NA	TRBV7-9	NA	TRBJ2-2
CASSLGGSVPEADEQFF	TGTGCCAGCAGCTTAGGGGGGTCGGTCCCGGAGGCCGATGAGCAGTTCTTC	many	TRBV7-9	NA	TRBJ2-1
CASSPSGQGKETQYF	TGTGCCAGCTCACCATCCGGACAGGGCAAAGAGACCCAGTACTTC	NA	TRBV18	TRBD1	TRBJ2-5
CAWSLGEQFF	TGTGCCTGGAGTCTCGGGGAGCAGTTCTTC	few	TRBV30	NA	TRBJ2-1
CASSPASNEQFF	TGTGCCAGCAGCCCCGCTTCAAATGAGCAGTTCTTC	NA	TRBV6-1	NA	TRBJ2-1
CASSVSNNQPQHF	TGTGCCAGCAGTGTTAGTAACAATCAGCCCCAGCATTTT	few	TRBV2	NA	TRBJ1-5
CASSQDLSLNREQYF	TGTGCCAGCAGCCAAGATCTAAGCTTAAATCGCGAGCAGTACTTC	many	TRBV3-1	NA	TRBJ2-7
CASRYPGLAGSRQFF	TGTGCCAGCAGGTACCCAGGACTAGCGGGTTCGCGGCAGTTCTTC	few	TRBV6-5	TRBD2	TRBJ2-1
CASSFSRATDTQYF	TGTGCCAGCAGTTTCTCCAGGGCGACAGATACGCAGTATTTT	many	TRBV28	NA	TRBJ2-3
CASRNTGLGEQYF	TGTGCCAGCAGAAACACAGGGTTGGGAGAGCAGTACTTC	many	TRBV2	NA	TRBJ2-7
CASSLFGGAYEQYF	TGTGCCAGCAGTTTGTTCGGGGGCGCCTACGAGCAGTACTTC	many	TRBV2	NA	TRBJ2-7
CASSLQAESSGANVLTF	TGTGCCAGCAGTCTCCAAGCAGAGAGCTCTGGGGCCAACGTCCTGACTTTC	few	TRBV6-2/TRBV6-3	NA	TRBJ2-6
CASTPRPTEAFF	TGTGCCAGCACCCCTCGGCCCACTGAAGCTTTCTTT	NA	TRBV12-3/TRBV12-4	NA	TRBJ1-1
CASSFLAASGRASKVESQYF	TGTGCCAGCAGTTTCCTTGCGGCTAGCGGGAGGGCCTCTAAGGTGGAGTCCCAGTACTTC	NA	TRBV6-9	TRBD2	TRBJ2-5
CASGFDTDYGYTF	TGTGCTAGTGGTTTTGACACCGACTATGGCTACACCTTC	NA	TRBV12-5	NA	TRBJ1-2
CASSFLRESYEQYF	TGTGCCAGCAGCTTTCTGCGGGAATCCTACGAGCAGTACTTC	NA	TRBV7-2	NA	TRBJ2-7
CASSGLADAYNEQFF	TGTGCCAGCAGCGGCCTAGCGGACGCCTACAATGAGCAGTTCTTC	NA	TRBV7-2	TRBD2	TRBJ2-1
CSASTPTAPRRPRNTGELFF	TGCAGTGCTAGTACCCCGACGGCCCCCCGTCGTCCACGTAACACCGGGGAGCTGTTTTTT	many	TRBV20-1	NA	TRBJ2-2
CASRITGSAGNTIYF	TGCGCCAGCAGGATCACCGGGTCCGCTGGAAACACCATATATTTT	many	TRBV5-1	NA	TRBJ1-3
CASSIMTSGGTDTQYF	TGTGCCAGCAGTATTATGACTAGCGGGGGCACAGATACGCAGTATTTT	many	TRBV6-2/TRBV6-3	TRBD2	TRBJ2-3
CASSRSRHDGYEQYF	TGTGCCAGCAGCCGTTCGAGGCACGACGGGTACGAGCAGTACTTC	many	TRBV7-8	NA	TRBJ2-7
CASSQTRDRAVITEAFF	TGTGCCAGCAGCCAAACCCGGGACAGGGCCGTGATCACTGAAGCTTTCTTT	many	TRBV3-1	TRBD1	TRBJ1-1